The clone carrying this T cell receptor (beta chain) has more than one count but fewer than ten. This sample was taken from a study of response to subunit inactivated influenza vaccine. TCRdb reanalysed the RT-PCR reads using MiXCR and keeps one entry per CDR3 protein. Of around 470,000 distinct CDR3 sequences listed, roughly 7.9% are singletons. V was cut by 6 bases and J by 3 bases, with 5 bases left in between. The CDR3 sequence is 11 residues long. Germline CDR1 and CDR2: SQVTM and ANQGSEA. The chain couples TRBV29-1 to TRBJ2-2; D uncertain. The clonotype originates from a man between 45 and 75 years old who received an inactivated influenza vaccine. The material was PBMCs from blood, obtained approximately 25 months after vaccination. CDR3 sequence reads: CSVKDTGELFF. Written as DNA, the CDR3 is TGCAGCGTCAAAGACACCGGGGAGCTGTTTTTT.